The 18 T cell receptor beta chains in this list originate from one sample, sequenced in a study of shared clonotypes between healthy human individuals. The table came from immunoSEQ multiplex PCR; TCRdb's copy has only in-frame clones and leaves some out. The table shows roughly 220,000 clones, with approximately 65% occurring only once. The sample was memory CD4+ T cells sorted from blood. Sample subset: CD45RA-negative fraction. Receptor source: a man aged 25 to 40 in good health.

This clone turned up a few times. The V gene is TRBV29-1, the J gene TRBJ2-3; perhaps TRBD1 as D (6 bases). The CDR3 consists of 12 residues. Per germline, CDR1 SQVTM and CDR2 ANQGSEA. Trimming cost V 7 bases and J 2 bases, with 10 bases left between them. CDR3 nucleotide sequence: TGCAGCGGGGGGCCACACACAGATACGCAGTATTTT. Translation gives CSGGPHTDTQYF.

This clone has a handful of counts. The V call is TRBV27, the J call TRBJ2-2; the D gene is possibly TRBD1 (6 bases). Germline assignment: CDR1 MNHEY and CDR2 SMNVEV (reference sequence). This CDR3 is 15 amino acids long. The V end was cut by 6 bases, the J end by 3 bases, with 14 bases between. DNA for the CDR3: TGTGCCAGCAGGCCAAACAGGGTTTACACCGGGGAGCTGTTTTTT. This sequence encodes CASRPNRVYTGELFF.

The V call is TRBV6-6, the J call TRBJ2-7; D gene uncertain. The CDR3 is 12 amino acids. The V end was cut by 9 bases, the J end by 2 bases, with 11 bases between. CDR1 is MNHNY and CDR2 is SVGAGI in the germline V gene (reference sequence). The CDR3 region is CASMTVTYEQYF. The CDR3 DNA is TGTGCCAGTATGACGGTGACCTACGAGCAGTACTTC.

This clone turned up a few times. This chain links TRBV4-3 with TRBJ1-4; D uncertain. The germline V and J ends were trimmed by 0 bases and 2 bases, with 13 bases remaining between them. The CDR3 has 17 residues. The V gene's germline CDR1 is LGHNA and CDR2 YSLEER. CDR3 coding DNA: TGCGCCAGCAGCCAAGATGAAATAGGAGCTACTAATGAAAAACTGTTTTTT. Residues: CASSQDEIGATNEKLFF.

This clone was detected many times. This chain links TRBV7-2 with TRBJ2-5; D unresolved. The V gene's germline CDR1 is SGHTA and CDR2 FQGNSA. The CDR3 totals 12 residues. Trimming stripped 4 bases from V and 1 base from J, with 4 bases between. The chain's CDR3 is CASSSFQETQYF. The CDR3 nucleotides are TGTGCCAGCAGCTCGTTCCAAGAGACCCAGTACTTC.

This clone has at least ten counts. This chain connects TRBV18 to TRBJ2-7; D is uncertain. Germline loops: CDR1 KGHSH, CDR2 LQKENI. The CDR3 runs 15 residues. Trimming removed 3 bases from V and 6 bases from J, with 18 bases in between. The CDR3 is CASSPRVAQYAEQYF. The CDR3 DNA reads TGTGCCAGCTCACCTCGGGTAGCTCAGTACGCCGAGCAGTACTTC.

The gene calls are TRBV7-9 and TRBJ2-2, with D perhaps TRBD2 (6 bases). Deletions cut 2 bases from V and 0 bases from J, with 19 bases between. The CDR3 covers 19 residues. From germline, CDR1 is SEHNR and CDR2 FQNEAQ (reference sequence). DNA for the CDR3: TGTGCCAGCAGCTTAATGTTACGGGGGTTCGGGGCGAACACCGGGGAGCTGTTTTTT. This translates into CASSLMLRGFGANTGELFF. Variable domain in full (rest from reference TRBV7-9 and TRBJ2-2): DTGVSQNPRHKITKRGQNVTFRCDPISEHNRLYWYRQTLGQGPEFLTYFQNEAQLEKSRLLSDRFSAERPKGSFSTLEIQRTEQGDSAMYLCASSLMLRGFGANTGELFFGEGSRLTVL.

The chain joins TRBV6-1 to TRBJ2-4; perhaps TRBD2 as D (6 bases). Looked up from germline, CDR1 is MNHNS and CDR2 is SASEGT. The CDR3 loop spans 13 amino acids. V lost 4 bases, J lost 8 bases, and 12 bases lay in between. The CDR3: CASSGPWGDIQYF. The CDR3 DNA sequence: TGTGCCAGCAGTGGGCCTTGGGGGGACATTCAGTACTTC.

The gene calls are TRBV28 and TRBJ2-1, with a tentative D call TRBD2 (5 bases). This CDR3 comprises 11 residues. Germline V gene lookup returns CDR1 MDHEN and CDR2 SYDVKM. Trimming stripped 8 bases from V and 5 bases from J, with 7 bases between. Here the CDR3 DNA reads TGTGCCAGCTCGGGGAACAATGAGCAGTTCTTC. It translates to CASSGNNEQFF.

The chain couples TRBV7-9 to TRBJ2-1; 13 nucleotides match TRBD2. J was trimmed by 7 bases and V by 3 bases; bases with no gene match: 9. The V gene's germline CDR1 is SEHNR and CDR2 FQNEAQ (reference sequence). This CDR3 has 17 residues. The chain's CDR3 is CASSFGGLAGEVNEQFF. The CDR3 nucleotides are TGTGCCAGCAGCTTTGGTGGACTAGCGGGAGAGGTAAATGAGCAGTTCTTC.

The rearrangement uses TRBV6-1 and TRBJ2-7; D is unclear. The germline V and J ends were trimmed by 2 bases and 2 bases, with 10 bases remaining between them. Germline CDR1 reads MNHNS; CDR2 reads SASEGT. The CDR3 contains 14 residues. This CDR3 reads CASSETRFAYEQYF. The CDR3 DNA sequence: TGTGCCAGCAGTGAAACCCGTTTCGCCTACGAGCAGTACTTC.

The chain recombines TRBV18 with TRBJ1-1, with 10 nucleotides matching TRBD1. Unmatched junction bases numbered 7, after V lost 4 bases and J lost 5 bases. CDR3 length: 15 residues. Germline values: CDR1 KGHSH, CDR2 LQKENI. CDR3 amino acids: CASSLTGGGKTEAFF. The CDR3 DNA reads as TGTGCCAGCTCACTGACAGGGGGCGGAAAGACTGAAGCTTTCTTT.

V usage is TRBV6-6 and J usage is TRBJ2-2; D not certain. Germline V gene data show CDR1 as MNHNY and CDR2 as SVGAGI (reference sequence). The germline V and J ends were trimmed by 6 bases and 2 bases, with 7 bases remaining between them. CDR3 length equals 13 residues. This chain's CDR3 is CASSGTNTGELFF. CDR3 DNA sequence: TGTGCCAGCAGCGGCACAAACACCGGGGAGCTGTTTTTT.

V gene TRBV6-1 combines with J gene TRBJ1-5, with D perhaps matching TRBD1 (5 bases). V shed 3 bases and J shed 6 bases, with 15 bases lying between them. This CDR3 has 15 residues. From germline, CDR1 is MNHNS and CDR2 SASEGT. CDR3 coding DNA: TGTGCCAGCAGTGAGGAATGGGGGTTGCGTCAGCCCCAGCATTTT. It codes for CASSEEWGLRQPQHF.

DNA of the CDR3: TGTGCCAGCAGCTTGGCGGACGGCCGGGGCTACACCTTC. This sequence encodes CASSLADGRGYTF. This sequence joins TRBV7-2 and TRBJ1-2; D remains ambiguous. V shed 3 bases and J shed 8 bases, with 13 bases lying between them. This CDR3 spans 13 amino acids. The germline V gene encodes CDR1 SGHTA and CDR2 FQGNSA. Full variable domain (remainder filled in from reference TRBV7-2 and TRBJ1-2): GAGVSQSPSNKVTEKGKDVELRCDPISGHTALYWYRQSLGQGLEFLIYFQGNSAPDKSGLPSDRFSAERTGGSVSTLTIQRTQQEDSAVYLCASSLADGRGYTFGSGTRLTVV.

This chain uses TRBV10-1 with TRBJ2-5; D is unresolved. V was shortened by 8 bases and J by 7 bases, with 20 bases between the two germline ends. This CDR3 is 14 amino acids long. Germline V gene sequence: CDR1 WNHNN, CDR2 SYGVQD (reference sequence). The CDR3 here is CASPPPRGRRTQYF. The CDR3 coding sequence is TGCGCCAGCCCCCCCCCGCGCGGACGGAGGACCCAGTACTTC.

The CDR3 protein is CASSLDSGKVNGYTF. In nucleotides, the CDR3 is TGTGCCAGCAGCTTGGATTCAGGGAAGGTGAATGGCTACACCTTC. J is TRBJ1-2 and V is TRBV5-4, with a tentative D call TRBD1 (5 bases). The V end was cut by 0 bases, the J end by 6 bases, with 15 bases between. CDR3 length: 15 amino acids. Germline CDR1 SGHNT, CDR2 YYREEE (reference sequence).

This clone came up many times. The chain has TRBV7-9 and TRBJ2-2; TRBD2 matches 7 bases. Germline loops: CDR1 SEHNR, CDR2 FQNEAQ (reference sequence). After removal of 6 bases from V and 3 bases from J, the junction contained 7 bases not matched to a gene. The CDR3 covers 15 residues. The CDR3: CASSILADHTGELFF. CDR3 nucleotides: TGTGCCAGCAGTATCCTAGCGGACCACACCGGGGAGCTGTTTTTT. The entire variable domain, with the rest obtained from reference TRBV7-9 and TRBJ2-2, is as follows: DTGVSQNPRHKITKRGQNVTFRCDPISEHNRLYWYRQTLGQGPEFLTYFQNEAQLEKSRLLSDRFSAERPKGSFSTLEIQRTEQGDSAMYLCASSILADHTGELFFGEGSRLTVL.